These T cell receptor beta chains were read from a single sample in a study of cytomegalovirus exposure and HLA in healthy donors. Data came from immunoSEQ multiplex PCR; TCRdb stores just in-frame clones and leaves some out. Here the sample spans about 160,000 clones, 86% being singletons. Sequenced sample: PBMCs. The receptor source for this set is a young woman in good health and CMV-seronegative. Both conserved end residues are part of each CDR3. D genes are given only for firm matches. Clone size is stated in some rows and not others, as once, few, many or a class when expanded.

TRBV5-4	-	TRBJ1-1	-	CASSFTLNTEAFF	TGTGCCAGCAGCTTTACATTGAACACTGAAGCTTTCTTT
TRBV19	TRBD2	TRBJ2-2	-	CASSMGRELAGELFF	TGTGCCAGTAGTATGGGGCGGGAGCTGGCCGGGGAGCTGTTTTTT
TRBV27	TRBD1	TRBJ2-3	-	CASSLGTGLTDTQYF	TGTGCCAGCAGTTTAGGGACAGGGCTGACAGATACGCAGTATTTT
TRBV28	TRBD1	TRBJ1-2	-	CASFDRGFSGGYTF	TGTGCCAGCTTTGACAGGGGGTTTAGCGGTGGCTACACCTTC
TRBV6-6	-	TRBJ2-3	-	CASSYHGGGQTDTQYF	TGTGCCAGCAGTTACCATGGGGGGGGGCAGACAGATACGCAGTATTTT
TRBV21-1	-	TRBJ2-2	-	CASSPRRLSGELFF	TGTGCCAGCAGCCCGCGACGACTCTCCGGGGAGCTGTTTTTT
TRBV28	TRBD2	TRBJ2-1	-	CASSYSQGALGLAGGDYEDNEQFF	TGTGCCAGCAGTTACAGCCAAGGGGCCCTCGGGCTAGCGGGGGGGGACTATGAGGACAATGAGCAGTTCTTC
TRBV5-1	-	TRBJ2-1	-	CASRAGLSSYNEQFF	TGCGCCAGCAGGGCAGGGCTAAGCTCCTACAATGAGCAGTTCTTC
TRBV7-9	-	TRBJ1-4	few	CASSSYRRRESPNEKLFF	TGTGCCAGCAGCTCGTATCGACGGCGGGAGAGTCCTAATGAAAAACTGTTTTTT
TRBV5-8	TRBD1	TRBJ2-7	-	CASSLGGTGYYEQYF	TGTGCCAGCAGCTTGGGAGGGACAGGGTACTACGAGCAGTACTTC
TRBV2	-	TRBJ2-7	-	CASSERGHSAYEQYF	TGTGCCAGCAGTGAGAGGGGACACAGTGCCTACGAGCAGTACTTC
TRBV14	-	TRBJ1-2	-	CASSQENHDTTYGYTF	TGTGCCAGCAGCCAAGAAAATCACGATACTACCTATGGCTACACCTTC
TRBV6-4	TRBD2	TRBJ2-2	-	CASSDRSGRAAGELFF	TGTGCCAGCAGTGACCGTAGCGGGAGGGCCGCCGGGGAGCTGTTTTTT
TRBV5-1	TRBD2	TRBJ2-1	-	CASSLHLAGGNEQFF	TGCGCCAGCAGCTTACACTTAGCGGGGGGGAATGAGCAGTTCTTC
TRBV5-8	-	TRBJ1-2	-	CASSLQGNYGYTF	TGTGCCAGCAGCTTGCAGGGAAATTATGGCTACACCTTC
TRBV2	-	TRBJ2-2	-	CASSEAPGQGSTGELFF	TGTGCCAGCAGTGAAGCGCCCGGTCAGGGAAGCACCGGGGAGCTGTTTTTT
TRBV28	TRBD1	TRBJ2-2	-	CASSFLLKDRGLGELFF	TGTGCCAGCAGTTTCCTTCTGAAGGACAGGGGGCTCGGGGAGCTGTTTTTT
TRBV9	TRBD1	TRBJ2-7	-	CASSVGRDRGRNEQYF	TGTGCCAGCAGCGTAGGGCGGGACAGGGGCCGGAACGAGCAGTACTTC
TRBV7-9	-	TRBJ1-1	-	CASRQDLEAFF	TGTGCCAGCAGACAGGATCTTGAAGCTTTCTTT
TRBV2	-	TRBJ1-1	-	CASSLGGGLTEAFF	TGTGCCAGCAGTCTCGGGGGGGGTCTAACTGAAGCTTTCTTT
TRBV29-1	-	TRBJ1-2	-	CSVPGGAMFYGYTF	TGCAGCGTTCCCGGGGGGGCCATGTTCTATGGCTACACCTTC
TRBV7-2	-	TRBJ2-7	-	CASSLVSPRRGDEQYF	TGTGCCAGCAGCTTAGTTTCCCCTAGGCGGGGCGACGAGCAGTACTTC
TRBV6-1	TRBD1	TRBJ1-5	once	CASRPTGGGNQPQHF	TGTGCCAGCAGGCCGACAGGGGGCGGGAATCAGCCCCAGCATTTT
TRBV9	TRBD2	TRBJ2-2	-	CASARGGNVGELFF	TGTGCCAGCGCGAGGGGAGGGAATGTAGGGGAGCTGTTTTTT
TRBV30	TRBD2	TRBJ2-7	-	CASRLLSGGPYEQYF	TGTGCCTCTCGCCTCCTTAGCGGGGGCCCATACGAGCAGTACTTC
TRBV5-1	-	TRBJ2-3	-	CASSLVLRGQWKDTQYF	TGCGCCAGCAGCTTGGTGCTCAGGGGTCAGTGGAAAGATACGCAGTATTTT
TRBV5-4	-	TRBJ1-1	-	CASSSTAMNTEAFF	TGTGCCAGCAGCTCGACAGCGATGAACACTGAAGCTTTCTTT
TRBV2	TRBD1	TRBJ1-5	few	CASNDRENQPQHF	TGTGCCAGCAACGACAGGGAGAATCAGCCCCAGCATTTT
TRBV29-1	-	TRBJ2-7	-	CSVVPRGSYEQYF	TGCAGCGTTGTGCCCAGGGGAAGTTACGAGCAGTACTTC
TRBV27	-	TRBJ1-5	once	CASSLRGTGDLKDYSNQPQHF	TGTGCCAGCAGTTTACGGGGCACCGGGGACCTGAAGGACTATAGCAATCAGCCCCAGCATTTT
TRBV5-4	TRBD1	TRBJ2-7	-	CASSWGTAHSYEQYF	TGTGCCAGCAGCTGGGGGACAGCCCATTCCTACGAGCAGTACTTC